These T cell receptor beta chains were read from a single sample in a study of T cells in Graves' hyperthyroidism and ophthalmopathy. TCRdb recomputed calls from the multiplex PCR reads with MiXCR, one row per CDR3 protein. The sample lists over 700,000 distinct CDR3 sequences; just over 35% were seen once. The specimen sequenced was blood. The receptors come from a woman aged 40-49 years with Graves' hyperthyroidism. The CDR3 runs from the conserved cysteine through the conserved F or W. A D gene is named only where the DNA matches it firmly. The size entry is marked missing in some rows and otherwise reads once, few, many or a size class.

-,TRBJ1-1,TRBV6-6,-,TGTGCCAGCAGTTTCGGACGTAGGACTGAAGCTTTCTTT,CASSFGRRTEAFF
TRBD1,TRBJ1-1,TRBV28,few,TGTGCCAGCAGCACCTCCGGGACAGGGACTTTCTTT,CASSTSGTGTFF
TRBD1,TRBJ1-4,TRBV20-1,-,TGCAGTGCCCGGGGGGGGACAGCTAATGAAAAACTGCTTTTT,CSARGGTANEKLLF
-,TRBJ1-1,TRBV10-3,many,TGTGCCATCGCCGGACATACGAACACTGAAGCTTTCTTT,CAIAGHTNTEAFF
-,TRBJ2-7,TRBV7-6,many,TGTGCCAGCAGCTTGACAAGTCCCCACGAGCAGTACTTC,CASSLTSPHEQYF
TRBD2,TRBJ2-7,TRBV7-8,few,TGTGCCAGCAGCCAGAATGGCGGGACTACCTCCTACGAGCAGTACTTC,CASSQNGGTTSYEQYF
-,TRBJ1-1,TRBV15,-,TGTGCCACCAGCAGGATAACCGACAACCAGAACACTGAAGCTTTCTTT,CATSRITDNQNTEAFF
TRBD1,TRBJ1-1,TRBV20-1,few,TGCAGTGCATACCCCGGGGACAGGGGTACCACTGAAGCTTTCTTT,CSAYPGDRGTTEAFF
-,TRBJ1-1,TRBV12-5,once,TGTGCTAGTGGTTTTGGGCGGACTGAAGCTTTCTTT,CASGFGRTEAFF
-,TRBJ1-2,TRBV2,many,TGTGCCAGCAGCGACGGGCAGGGAGTCGATGGCTACACCTTC,CASSDGQGVDGYTF
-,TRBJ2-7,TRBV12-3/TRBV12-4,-,TGTGCCAGCAGTTTTGGGCAGGATTCCTACGAGCAGTACTTC,CASSFGQDSYEQYF
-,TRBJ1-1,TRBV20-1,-,TGCAGTGCCAGGGGTACGAAGAACACTGAAGCTTTCTTT,CSARGTKNTEAFF
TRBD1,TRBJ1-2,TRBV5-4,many,TGTGCCAGCAGCCTAGGGACAGGCCAGCCGTATGGCTACACCTTC,CASSLGTGQPYGYTF
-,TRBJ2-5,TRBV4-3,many,TGCGCCAGCAGCCAGCCCGGGACATCTCAAGAGACCCAGTACTTC,CASSQPGTSQETQYF
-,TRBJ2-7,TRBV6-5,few,TGTGCCAGCACCATAGACTCGCAGGGAGACAACGAGCAGTACTTC,CASTIDSQGDNEQYF
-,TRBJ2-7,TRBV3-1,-,TGTGCCAGCAGCCAAGTTTTTCACAGCTCCTACGAGCAGTACTTC,CASSQVFHSSYEQYF
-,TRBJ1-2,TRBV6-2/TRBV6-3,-,TGTGCCAGCAGTTACGGGGACTCCTATGGCTACACCTTC,CASSYGDSYGYTF
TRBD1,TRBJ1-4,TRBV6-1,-,TGTGCCAGCAGCCGACAGGGTAGCTCATATGAAGTAAAACTGTTTTTT,CASSRQGSSYEVKLFF
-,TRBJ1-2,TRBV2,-,TGTGCCAGCAGTTACGAAAGCTATGGCTACACCTTC,CASSYESYGYTF
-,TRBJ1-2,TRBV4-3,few,TGCGCCAGCAGCCAAGTTGGCCGCGGCTATGGCTACACCTTC,CASSQVGRGYGYTF
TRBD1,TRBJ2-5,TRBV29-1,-,TGCAGCCCGGGACAGGGAGAGACCCAGTACTTC,CSPGQGETQYF
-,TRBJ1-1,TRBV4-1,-,TGCGCCAGCAGCCGACCAGGGTTATTGACTGAAGCTTTCTTT,CASSRPGLLTEAFF
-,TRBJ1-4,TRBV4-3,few,TGCGCCAGCAGCCAAGATGGAGGGATGAGTGAAAAACTGTTTTTT,CASSQDGGMSEKLFF
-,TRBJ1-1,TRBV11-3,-,TGTGCCAGCAGCTTAGCCCTCCGACTTCAGGACACTGAAGCTTTCTTT,CASSLALRLQDTEAFF
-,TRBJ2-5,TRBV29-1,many,TGCAGCGTTCTTCTGGACTACCCAGAGACCCAGTACTTC,CSVLLDYPETQYF
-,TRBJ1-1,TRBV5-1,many,TGCGCCAGCAGCTTGGCACAGGGTATGATAGTTGAAGCTTTCTTT,CASSLAQGMIVEAFF
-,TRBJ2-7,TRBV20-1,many,TGCAGTGCTAGAGATTTAACAGCCACATCCTACGAGCAGTACTTC,CSARDLTATSYEQYF
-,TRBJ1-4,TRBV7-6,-,TGTGCCAGCAGCTTACGTGCAGGTTCGGACGAAAAACTGTTTTTT,CASSLRAGSDEKLFF
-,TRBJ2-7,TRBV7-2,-,TGTGCCAGCAGCTCCGGAAACAGGTATACCTACGAGCAGTACTTC,CASSSGNRYTYEQYF
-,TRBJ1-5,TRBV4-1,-,TGCGCCAGCAGCCCCGGGAGGATCTATAATACACAGCCCCAGCATTTT,CASSPGRIYNTQPQHF
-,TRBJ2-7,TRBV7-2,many,TGTGCCAGCAGCACTGGCAATCGCTACGAGCAGTACTTC,CASSTGNRYEQYF
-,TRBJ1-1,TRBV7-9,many,TGTGCCAGCAGCTTAGCTGTCGGGGACACTGAAGCTTTCTTT,CASSLAVGDTEAFF
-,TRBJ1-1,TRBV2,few,TGTGCCAGCAGTGCAGAGTCTCAGGGAGAAGCTTTCTTT,CASSAESQGEAFF
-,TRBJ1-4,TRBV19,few,TGTGCCAGTACACAGGGCGTAGGTAATGAAAAACTGTTTTTT,CASTQGVGNEKLFF
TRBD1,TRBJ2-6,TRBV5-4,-,TGCGCCAGCAGCCAAGATCCGTGGCAGGGGGCGGGCGGGGCCAACGTCCTGACTTTC,CASSQDPWQGAGGANVLTF
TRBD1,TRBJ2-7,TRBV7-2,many,TGTGCCAGCAGCTATCAACCGGGACAGGGGTCCGAGCAGTACTTC,CASSYQPGQGSEQYF
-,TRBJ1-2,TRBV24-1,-,TGTGCCACCAGTGACCCGGGGCTTAGAGACTACACCTTC,CATSDPGLRDYTF
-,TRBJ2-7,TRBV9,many,TGTGCCAGCAGCGGAGGGGGTTTTTCCGCCGAGCAGTACTTC,CASSGGGFSAEQYF
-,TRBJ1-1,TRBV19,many,TGTGCCAGTTCAGGGAAAGGGATGAACACTGAAGCTTTCTTT,CASSGKGMNTEAFF
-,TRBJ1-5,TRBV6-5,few,TGTGCCAGCAGTTACTCGGCAGAGGGAAAGCCCCAGCATTTT,CASSYSAEGKPQHF
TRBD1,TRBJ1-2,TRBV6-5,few,TGTGCCAGCACAACAGGGGTTGGCTACACCTTC,CASTTGVGYTF
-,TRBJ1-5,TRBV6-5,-,TGTGCCAGCAGTTACGAGGGACCAAATCAGCCCCAGCATTTT,CASSYEGPNQPQHF
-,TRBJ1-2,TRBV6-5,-,TGTGCCAGCAGTGAGGGGGGGGCCTATGGCTACACCTTC,CASSEGGAYGYTF
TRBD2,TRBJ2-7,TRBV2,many,TGTGCCAGCAGAAACTCCGGGACTAGCGGTTACGAGCAGTACTTC,CASRNSGTSGYEQYF
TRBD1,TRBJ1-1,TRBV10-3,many,TGTGCCATCAGTGAGGTAGGGGGCGGCACTGAAGCTTTCTTT,CAISEVGGGTEAFF
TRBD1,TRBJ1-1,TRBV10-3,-,TGTGCCATCAGTCAGACAGGGGGCGGTGATGAAGCTTTCTTT,CAISQTGGGDEAFF
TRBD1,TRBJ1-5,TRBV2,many,TGTGCCAGCCGACGACAGGGAAGCAATCAGCCCCAGCATTTT,CASRRQGSNQPQHF
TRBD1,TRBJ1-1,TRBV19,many,TGTGCCAGTACCTCCGACAGGGCGGTGGGCACTGAAGCTTTCTTT,CASTSDRAVGTEAFF
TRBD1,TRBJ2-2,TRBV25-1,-,TGTGCCAGCAGTGACCATGACAGGGGGCTAGCCGGGGAGCTGTCTTTT,CASSDHDRGLAGELSF
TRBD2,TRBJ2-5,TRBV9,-,TGTGCCAGCAGCGTAGTGGGGCTAGCGGGGAAAGAGACCCAGTACTTC,CASSVVGLAGKETQYF
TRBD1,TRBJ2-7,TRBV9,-,TGTGCCAGCAGCGTTACAGGGGGCAACTACGAGCAGTACTTC,CASSVTGGNYEQYF
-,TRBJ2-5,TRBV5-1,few,TGCGCCAGCAGCTCCCCGGGGCGGCTTACCCAGTACTTC,CASSSPGRLTQYF
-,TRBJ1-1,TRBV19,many,TGTGCCAGTAGTCCCTGGCGGATGGAAGCTTTCTTT,CASSPWRMEAFF
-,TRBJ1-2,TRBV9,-,TGTGCCAGCAGCGTAGGGGGGGCTATGGAGTCCTATGGCTACACCTTC,CASSVGGAMESYGYTF
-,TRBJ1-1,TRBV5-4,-,TGTGCCAGCAGCTTTTGGGTGGCAAAAACCTATGAAGCTTTCTTT,CASSFWVAKTYEAFF
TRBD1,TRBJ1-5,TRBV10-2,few,TGCGCCAGCAGACAGGGGAAACAGCCCCAGCATTTT,CASRQGKQPQHF
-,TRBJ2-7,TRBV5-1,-,TGCGCCAGCAGCTTGGGGGCAGTGGCGTACTACGAGCAGTACTTC,CASSLGAVAYYEQYF